Below are 11 T cell receptor beta chains sequenced from a single sample in a study of early T cells in non-severe SARS-CoV-2 infection. MiXCR, applied by TCRdb to the 5' RACE reads, yields one record per CDR3 protein. Of 25,000 to 35,000 distinct CDR3 sequences detected, roughly 6% appear once; the ten largest clones hold 4.5% to 5.5%. What was sequenced was whole blood. The receptors shown here come from an adult who was a healthcare worker with PCR-confirmed SARS-CoV-2 infection or an uninfected control (not recorded which).

This clonotype was observed many times. The chain carries TRBV30 and TRBJ2-1, with unresolved D. Per germline, CDR1 GTSNPN and CDR2 SVGIG (reference sequence). The CDR3 is made up of 17 amino acids. V was clipped by 0 bases and J by 0 bases, with 15 bases between them. The CDR3 here is CAWSVKRLPISYNEQFF. DNA of the CDR3: TGTGCCTGGAGTGTAAAGAGACTGCCAATCTCCTACAATGAGCAGTTCTTC.

This clonotype was counted ten times or more. J is TRBJ2-3 and V is TRBV7-2; 8 bases fit TRBD1. The germline CDR1 and CDR2 sequences are SGHTA and FQGNSA. The CDR3 extends over 15 amino acids. Losses at the gene ends were 5 bases for V and 4 bases for J; bases not matched to a gene: 8. This chain's CDR3 is CASSRGQGVADTQYF. As DNA, the CDR3 is TGTGCCAGCAGCCGCGGACAGGGAGTGGCAGATACGCAGTATTTT.

The gene calls are TRBV7-9 and TRBJ2-6, with 10 bases that match TRBD1. This CDR3 spans 17 amino acids. V shed 5 bases and J 4 bases; nucleotides not matched to a gene: 8. Germline values: CDR1 SEHNR, CDR2 FQNEAQ (reference sequence). CDR3 protein: CASSPGTGAAGANVLTF. The CDR3 nucleotides read TGTGCCAGCAGCCCCGGGACAGGGGCAGCGGGGGCCAACGTCCTGACTTTC.

This clonotype occurred a few times. This rearrangement joins TRBV12-3 or TRBV12-4 to TRBJ2-2, with D possibly being TRBD1 or TRBD2 (5 bases each). The ends were cut back, 7 bases at V and 7 bases at J, with 10 bases in the middle. The CDR3 runs 12 residues. CDR3 coding DNA: TGTGCCAGCACATGGGGGAACGGGGAGCTGTTTTTT. Encoded protein: CASTWGNGELFF.

This clonotype has only a few counts. This rearrangement joins TRBV24-1 to TRBJ1-2; D not certain. This CDR3 is 11 amino acids long. Trimming shortened V by 4 bases and J by 5 bases, and 4 bases separated the two germline ends. Germline V gene data show CDR1 as KGHDR and CDR2 as SFDVKD. The CDR3 DNA sequence: TGTGCCACCAGTGACAGTTATGGCTACACCTTC. As protein: CATSDSYGYTF.

This clonotype has more than one count but fewer than ten. The chain combines TRBV19 with TRBJ2-5; 9 bases map to TRBD1. Losses at the gene ends were 8 bases for V and 7 bases for J; bases not matched to a gene: 8. The CDR3 extends over 13 amino acids. Germline values: CDR1 LNHDA, CDR2 SQIVND (reference sequence). CDR3 sequence: CASARDRAGTQYF. In DNA, the CDR3 is TGTGCCAGTGCCCGGGACAGGGCTGGGACCCAGTACTTC.

The sample holds many counts of this clonotype. The chain joins TRBV24-1 to TRBJ2-1; tentatively, D is TRBD1 (5 bases). CDR1 and CDR2 (germline): KGHDR, SFDVKD. The length of the CDR3 is 15 residues. Trimming left V 2 bases short and J 4 bases short, with 11 bases between. Here the CDR3 reads CATSDSGQGYNEQFF. The CDR3 DNA follows: TGTGCCACCAGTGATTCAGGGCAGGGATACAATGAGCAGTTCTTC.

This clonotype has a count of ten or more. The chain links TRBV28 to TRBJ2-7; 10 bases line up with TRBD1. V shed 6 bases, J shed 3 bases, and the junction held 5 bases outside the gene matches. There are 14 residues in the CDR3. Germline V gene lookup returns CDR1 MDHEN and CDR2 SYDVKM. Written as DNA, the CDR3 is TGTGCCAGCAGAATGGACAGGGGGTACTACGAGCAGTACTTC. It is translated as CASRMDRGYYEQYF. The variable domain in full, with the rest retrieved from reference TRBV28 and TRBJ2-7, is DVKVTQSSRYLVKRTGEKVFLECVQDMDHENMFWYRQDPGLGLRLIYFSYDVKMKEKGDIPEGYSVSREKKERFSLILESASTNQTSMYLCASRMDRGYYEQYFGPGTRLTVT.

The chain employs TRBV20-1 and TRBJ1-1; a possible D gene is TRBD1 (5 bases). The CDR3 runs to 14 residues. CDR1 DFQATT and CDR2 SNEGSKA come from the germline V gene (reference sequence). Deletions cut 0 bases from V and 3 bases from J, with 11 bases between. CDR3 protein: CSARDRGGHTEAFF. Written as DNA, the CDR3 is TGCAGTGCTAGAGATCGCGGGGGACACACTGAAGCTTTCTTT.

In its sample, this clonotype was seen many times. The genes are TRBV29-1 and TRBJ2-1; D is unresolved. Deletions cut 3 bases from V and 2 bases from J, with 17 bases between. In germline, CDR1 is SQVTM, CDR2 ANQGSEA. The CDR3 has 16 residues. The CDR3 here is CSVDSSTGFAYNEQFF. The CDR3 DNA follows: TGCAGCGTTGACTCCTCAACCGGGTTCGCCTACAATGAGCAGTTCTTC.

CDR3 DNA: TGTGCCAGCAGCTTAACCGGAATCCAAGAGACCCAGTACTTC. Translated, it gives CASSLTGIQETQYF. The V gene is TRBV7-9, the J gene TRBJ2-5; D not resolved. From germline, CDR1 is SEHNR and CDR2 FQNEAQ (reference sequence). The CDR3 contains 14 residues. V was trimmed by 2 bases and J by 1 base, leaving 8 bases between them.